The 18 T cell receptor beta chains given below trace back to one sample, sequenced in a study of T cells in Graves' hyperthyroidism and ophthalmopathy. Amplified regions were TCR beta CDR3 sequences from RNA transcripts. A set of HTBI primers served as the primers for a first-round RT-PCR of the TCR CDR3. TCRdb called the multiplex PCR reads again in MiXCR, with one record for every CDR3 protein. The table has about 350,000 distinct CDR3 sequences, around 18% seen once. Sequenced input: blood. Receptor source: a woman aged 35 to 49 with Graves' ophthalmopathy.

This clonotype was detected many times. This sequence joins TRBV19 and TRBJ1-1; D uncertain. V lost 0 bases to trimming and J lost 1 base, with 6 bases between them. The CDR3 is 14 amino acids. Germline V gene lookup returns CDR1 LNHDA and CDR2 SQIVND (reference sequence). The CDR3 DNA is TGTGCCAGTAGTATAGATTCGGGGAACACTGAAGCTTTCTTT. This gives the protein CASSIDSGNTEAFF. The variable domain in full, with the rest retrieved from reference TRBV19 and TRBJ1-1, is DGGITQSPKYLFRKEGQNVTLSCEQNLNHDAMYWYRQDPGQGLRLIYYSQIVNDFQKGDIAEGYSVSREKKESFPLTVTSAQKNPTAFYLCASSIDSGNTEAFFGQGTRLTVV.

This rearrangement joins TRBV6-2 or TRBV6-3 to TRBJ2-1; D perhaps matches TRBD2 (5 bases). With 2 bases removed from V and 0 bases from J, the gap between germline ends came to 14 bases. CDR1 is MNHEY, CDR2 SVGEGT, per germline. The CDR3 runs 17 residues. The CDR3 loop reads CASSYGPPGSSYNEQFF. CDR3 nucleotides: TGTGCCAGCAGTTACGGCCCTCCTGGGAGCTCCTACAATGAGCAGTTCTTC.

This clonotype came up a few times. The rearrangement joins TRBV6-2 or TRBV6-3 to TRBJ2-7; 11 bases line up with TRBD2. CDR1 MNHEY and CDR2 SVGEGT come from the germline V gene. V trimming: 5 bases; J trimming: 5 bases; junction bases outside the gene matches: 17. The CDR3 sequence is 18 residues long. CDR3 sequence: CASSPLTLLAGDSDEQYF. The CDR3 DNA sequence: TGTGCCAGCAGTCCGCTCACCCTACTAGCGGGAGATTCGGACGAGCAGTACTTC.

This clonotype was observed at least ten times. The V gene is TRBV29-1, the J gene TRBJ1-1; tentative D call: TRBD1 (5 bases). Trimming removed 4 bases at V and 3 bases at J, with 12 bases between. CDR1 and CDR2 (germline): SQVTM, ANQGSEA. The length of the CDR3 is 13 residues. Here the CDR3 reads CSVGAGMDTEAFF. The DNA of the CDR3 is TGCAGCGTTGGAGCAGGGATGGACACTGAAGCTTTCTTT.

This clonotype appeared many times. The chain couples TRBV6-1 to TRBJ2-7; 7 nucleotides agree with TRBD1. This CDR3 has 14 amino acids. Germline trimming cut 6 bases from V and 7 bases from J; bases unmatched to any gene: 12. CDR1 and CDR2 from the germline V gene are MNHNS and SASEGT. CDR3 in DNA: TGTGCCAGCAGGATCCTCCGGACAGGCCAGGAGCAGTACTTC. It yields the protein CASRILRTGQEQYF.

This clonotype was detected only a few times. The chain links TRBV13 to TRBJ2-3; 13 positions match TRBD2. The CDR3 loop spans 16 amino acids. Germline trimming cut 5 bases from V and 6 bases from J; bases unmatched to any gene: 8. Germline V gene data show CDR1 as PRHDT and CDR2 as FYEKMQ (reference sequence). The CDR3 DNA reads TGTGCCAGCAGCCCCCAAGGACTAGCGGGGGCCGATACGCAGTATTTT. It translates to CASSPQGLAGADTQYF.

This clonotype occurred many times. The gene calls are TRBV2 and TRBJ1-1, with D tentatively TRBD1 (5 bases). This CDR3 region has 14 residues. Germline V lookup: CDR1 SNHLY, CDR2 FYNNEI. The V end was cut by 2 bases, the J end by 11 bases, with 18 bases between. The CDR3 bases are TGTGCCAGCAGTGAAAGAGGGACCTTCTCGCCGGCTTTCTTT. Amino acids: CASSERGTFSPAFF. Complete variable domain (other parts from reference TRBV2 and TRBJ1-1): EPEVTQTPSHQVTQMGQEVILRCVPISNHLYFYWYRQILGQKVEFLVSFYNNEISEKSEIFDDQFSVERPDGSNFTLKIRSTKLEDSAMYFCASSERGTFSPAFFGQGTRLTVV.

This clonotype was recorded at least ten times. The chain couples TRBV27 to TRBJ2-7, with a weak D call TRBD1 (5 bases). Germline V CDR1 and CDR2: MNHEY, SMNVEV (reference sequence). Trimming stripped 6 bases from V and 0 bases from J, with 12 bases between. The CDR3 is made up of 14 amino acids. As DNA, the CDR3 is TGTGCCAGCAGACTATACAGGAGCTCCTACGAGCAGTACTTC. Its protein is CASRLYRSSYEQYF.

This clonotype has a count of ten or more. V gene TRBV19 combines with J gene TRBJ2-2; weak D call: TRBD2 (6 bases). The germline V and J ends were trimmed by 7 bases and 2 bases, with 17 bases remaining between them. CDR1 is LNHDA, CDR2 SQIVND, per germline (reference sequence). The CDR3 contains 16 residues. CDR3 DNA sequence: TGTGCCAGTACGCAAACCACGGGACTCAACACCGGGGAGCTGTTTTTT. Its translation: CASTQTTGLNTGELFF.

There are many counts of this clonotype. The genes are TRBV10-3 and TRBJ1-2; D remains ambiguous. Germline V gives CDR1 ENHRY, CDR2 SYGVKD. CDR3 length equals 13 residues. The V end lost 5 bases, the J end lost 6 bases, and 13 bases lay between the germline ends. The CDR3 DNA reads TGTGCCATCAGTTCGTGGGTGGAGAATGGCTACACCTTC. Amino acid sequence: CAISSWVENGYTF.

Many counts were recorded for this clonotype. The chain recombines TRBV30 with TRBJ2-7, with TRBD1 matching over 9 bases. The CDR3 sequence is 16 residues long. V lost 1 base, J lost 4 bases, and 11 bases stayed unmatched. Germline V lookup: CDR1 GTSNPN, CDR2 SVGIG (reference sequence). The CDR3 spells CAWSANRGLFLYEQYF. The CDR3, as DNA: TGTGCCTGGAGTGCCAACAGGGGGCTCTTTTTGTACGAGCAGTACTTC.

As regards this clonotype: This clone may be a read error of a much larger clone one base away. The rearrangement links TRBV5-6 to TRBJ1-2; 7 bases line up with TRBD1. The CDR3 is 13 amino acids. Per germline, CDR1 SGHDT and CDR2 YYEEEE. CDR3 sequence: CASSLSGTDDDRF. The CDR3 coding sequence is TGTGCCAGCAGCCTATCCGGGACAGATGACGACCGATTC.

This clonotype was observed many times. This chain connects TRBV6-5 to TRBJ1-3, with TRBD1 matching 9 bases. The germline V gene has CDR1 MNHEY and CDR2 SVGAGI. This CDR3 has 15 amino acids. Losses at the gene ends were 2 bases for V and 6 bases for J; bases not matched to a gene: 5. In DNA, the CDR3 is TGTGCCAGCAGTTACCGGACAGGGGCTGAAAACACCATATATTTT. The encoded protein is CASSYRTGAENTIYF.

This clonotype was observed at least ten times. V is TRBV5-5 and J is TRBJ1-3; TRBD1 matches at 7 bases. Germline V gene sequence: CDR1 SGHKS, CDR2 YYEKEE (reference sequence). V lost 5 bases, J lost 0 bases, and 5 bases stayed unmatched. This CDR3 is built from 15 residues. The CDR3 sequence: CASRRGGPSGNTIYF. The CDR3 nucleotides read TGTGCCAGCAGGCGAGGGGGCCCCTCTGGAAACACCATATATTTT.

This clonotype came up many times. The chain uses TRBV19 and TRBJ1-5; the D gene is possibly TRBD1 (6 bases). The CDR3 sequence is 15 residues long. Germline CDR1 reads LNHDA; CDR2 reads SQIVND (reference sequence). The germline V and J ends were trimmed by 0 bases and 5 bases, with 11 bases remaining between them. CDR3 amino acids: CASSIELSGDQPQHF. As DNA, the CDR3 is TGTGCCAGTAGTATAGAGTTATCAGGGGATCAGCCCCAGCATTTT.

This clonotype was found many times. V usage is TRBV7-4 and J usage is TRBJ2-7; perhaps TRBD1 as D (6 bases). Trimming stripped 3 bases from V and 6 bases from J, with 12 bases between. CDR3 length equals 13 residues. The germline gives CDR1 SGHVT, CDR2 SQSDAQ. The CDR3 loop reads CASSFLGGCEQYF. Written as DNA, the CDR3 is TGTGCCAGCAGCTTCTTAGGGGGATGCGAGCAGTACTTC.

The V and J genes are TRBV20-1 and TRBJ2-7, with 7 nucleotides matching TRBD2. V dropped 0 bases and J dropped 2; count of bases not matched to a gene: 7. Germline CDR1 DFQATT, CDR2 SNEGSKA (reference sequence). The CDR3 runs to 15 residues. CDR3 DNA: TGCAGTGCTAGAGATTGGGGAGGGAGTGCCTACGAGCAGTACTTC. Its protein product is CSARDWGGSAYEQYF.

This clonotype was recorded many times. The chain recombines TRBV28 with TRBJ2-7; perhaps TRBD1 as D (5 bases). Germline loops: CDR1 MDHEN, CDR2 SYDVKM. The CDR3 is 12 amino acids. V lost 7 bases and J lost 5, with 12 bases in between. The CDR3 sequence: CASTPRGHEQYF. The CDR3 DNA reads as TGTGCCAGCACCCCTAGGGGTCACGAGCAGTACTTC.